What follows describes a single TCR beta chain. Relative to the germline gene, one junction end is altered; a read error may explain this. This CDR3 is built from 16 residues. TCRdb re-analysed the PCR reads in MiXCR, keeping a single row per CDR3 protein. The profile shows 80,000 to 100,000 distinct CDR3 sequences, roughly 24% of them singletons. These data originate in a study of molecular identifiers for immune sequencing clone quantification. This clonotype was obtained from a human donor in good health. Some libraries in this study had Jurkat cell RNA spiked in. The sample consisted of naive CD8+ T cells from blood, with Jurkat cell RNA spiked in. Documented subset: FACS-sorted CD8+CD4-CCR7+CD45RA+ naive T cells. The chain combines TRBV5-3 with TRBJ2-2, with 7 bases aligning to TRBD2. TRBV5-3 is recorded as an ORF, its role being uncertain. The CDR3 bases are TGTGCCAGCAGCTTGGTGGCGGGGGAGGGTACCGGGGAGCTGTTTTTT. Its protein is CASSLVAGEGTGELFF.